This T cell receptor beta chain stems from a study of T cells after yellow fever vaccination. As for the study in general: Preparation of the low-cell-number fractions used SMART-Seq v4 Ultra Low Input.

A few counts support this clonotype. As yet, its antigen is unknown. The CDR3 covers 14 residues. Trimming took 4 bases from V and 7 from J, leaving 14 bases between them. Germline CDR1 SGDLS, CDR2 YYNGEE. Study-wide results and caveats: A large majority of primary-vaccination clones showed up again after the booster (96% CD4, around 90% CD8).

5'RACE template switching added a universal primer site and UMIs to TCR cDNA. TCRdb recomputed calls from the 5' RACE reads with MiXCR, one row per CDR3 protein. Here the sample spans approximately 330,000 distinct CDR3 sequences, roughly 4.3% being singletons. The TCR originated in a man between 18 and 29 years old who received the YFV17D yellow fever vaccine. The source was PBMCs, collected 5 days after the yellow fever booster vaccination. The rearrangement links TRBV9 to TRBJ1-4; no clear D. The CDR3 nucleotides read TGTGCCAGCAGCCCAGACGGTATGGGTGAAAAACTGTTTTTT. Its protein is CASSPDGMGEKLFF.